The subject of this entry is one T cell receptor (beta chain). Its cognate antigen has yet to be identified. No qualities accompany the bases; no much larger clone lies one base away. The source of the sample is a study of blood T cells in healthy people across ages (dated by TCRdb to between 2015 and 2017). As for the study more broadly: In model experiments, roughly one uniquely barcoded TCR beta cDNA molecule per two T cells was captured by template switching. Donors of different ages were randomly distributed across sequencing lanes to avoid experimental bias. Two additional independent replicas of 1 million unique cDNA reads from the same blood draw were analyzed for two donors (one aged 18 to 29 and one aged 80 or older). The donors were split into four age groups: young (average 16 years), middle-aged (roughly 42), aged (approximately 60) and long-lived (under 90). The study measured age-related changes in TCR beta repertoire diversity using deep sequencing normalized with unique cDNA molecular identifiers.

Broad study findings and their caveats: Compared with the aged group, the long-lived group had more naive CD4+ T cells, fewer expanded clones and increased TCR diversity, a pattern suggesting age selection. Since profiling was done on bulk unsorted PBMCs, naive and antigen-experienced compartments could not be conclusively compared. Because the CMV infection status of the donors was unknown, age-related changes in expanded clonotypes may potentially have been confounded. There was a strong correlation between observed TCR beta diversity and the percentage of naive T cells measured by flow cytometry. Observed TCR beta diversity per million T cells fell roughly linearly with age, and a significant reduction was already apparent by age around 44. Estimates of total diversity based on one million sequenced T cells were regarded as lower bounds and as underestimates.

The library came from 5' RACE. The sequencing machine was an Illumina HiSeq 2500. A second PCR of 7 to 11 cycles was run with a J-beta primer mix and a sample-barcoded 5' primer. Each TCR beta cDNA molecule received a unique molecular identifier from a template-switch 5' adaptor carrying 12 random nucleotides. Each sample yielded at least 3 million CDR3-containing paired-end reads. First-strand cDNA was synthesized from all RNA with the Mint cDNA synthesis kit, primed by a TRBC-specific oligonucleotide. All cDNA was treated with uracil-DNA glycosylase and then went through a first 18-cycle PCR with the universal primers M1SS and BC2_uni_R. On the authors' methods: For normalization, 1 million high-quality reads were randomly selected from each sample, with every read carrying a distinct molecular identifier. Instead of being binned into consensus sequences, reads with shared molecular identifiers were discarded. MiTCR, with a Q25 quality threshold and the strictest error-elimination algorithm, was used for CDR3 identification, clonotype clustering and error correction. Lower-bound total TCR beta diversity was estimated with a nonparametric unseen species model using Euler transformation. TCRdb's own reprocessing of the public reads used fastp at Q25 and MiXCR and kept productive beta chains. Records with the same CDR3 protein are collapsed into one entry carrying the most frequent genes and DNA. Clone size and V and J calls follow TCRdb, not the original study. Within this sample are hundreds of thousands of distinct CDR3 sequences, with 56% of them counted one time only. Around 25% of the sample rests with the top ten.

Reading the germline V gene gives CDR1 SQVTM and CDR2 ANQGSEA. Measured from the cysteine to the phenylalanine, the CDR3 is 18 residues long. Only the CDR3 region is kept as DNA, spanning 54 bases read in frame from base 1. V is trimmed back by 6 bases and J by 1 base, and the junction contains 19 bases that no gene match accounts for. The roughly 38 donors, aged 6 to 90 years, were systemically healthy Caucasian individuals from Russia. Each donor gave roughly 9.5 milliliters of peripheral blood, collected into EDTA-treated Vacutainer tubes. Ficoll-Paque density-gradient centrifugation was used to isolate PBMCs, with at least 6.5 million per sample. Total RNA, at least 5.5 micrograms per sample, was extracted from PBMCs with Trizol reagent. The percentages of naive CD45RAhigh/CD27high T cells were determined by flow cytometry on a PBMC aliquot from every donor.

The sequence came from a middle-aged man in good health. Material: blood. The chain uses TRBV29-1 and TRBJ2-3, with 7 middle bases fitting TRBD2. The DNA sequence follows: TGCAGCGTGATCCCAACCACGGGGGGTGTTGTTCGCACAGATACGCAGTATTTT. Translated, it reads CSVIPTTGGVVRTDTQYF.